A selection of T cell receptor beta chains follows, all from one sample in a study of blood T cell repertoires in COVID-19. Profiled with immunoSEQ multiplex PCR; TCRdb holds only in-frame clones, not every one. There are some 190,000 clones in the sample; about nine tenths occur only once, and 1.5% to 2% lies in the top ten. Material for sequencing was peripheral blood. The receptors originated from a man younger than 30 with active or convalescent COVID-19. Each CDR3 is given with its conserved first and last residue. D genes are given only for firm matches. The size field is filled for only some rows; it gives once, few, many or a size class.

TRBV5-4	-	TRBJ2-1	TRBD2	TGTGCCAGCAGCTTTGGTTCTAGCGGGACCAATCCGTTCTTC	CASSFGSSGTNPFF
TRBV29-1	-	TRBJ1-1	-	TGCAGCGTCGGCGGGAGGAACACTGAAGCTTTCTTT	CSVGGRNTEAFF
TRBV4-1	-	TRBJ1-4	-	TGCGCCAGCAGCCAAAGGTCAGGGGTGGGTGAAAAACTGTTTTTT	CASSQRSGVGEKLFF
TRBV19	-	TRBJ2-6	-	TGTGCCAGTGGGGATGGGAGCGGTGGGGCCAACGTCCTGACTTTC	CASGDGSGGANVLTF
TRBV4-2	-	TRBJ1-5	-	TGTGCCAGCAGCCAGGGGGCCTATCAGCCCCAGCATTTT	CASSQGAYQPQHF
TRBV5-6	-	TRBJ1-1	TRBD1	TGTGCCAGCAGCTACGCGGGCTCGACAGGGGAAGCTTTCTTT	CASSYAGSTGEAFF
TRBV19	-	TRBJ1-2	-	TGTGCCAGTAGTCCAGAACAGGGATATGGCTACACCTTC	CASSPEQGYGYTF
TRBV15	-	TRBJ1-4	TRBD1	TGTGCCACCAGCGGACAGGTTACAACTAATGAAAAACTGTTTTTT	CATSGQVTTNEKLFF
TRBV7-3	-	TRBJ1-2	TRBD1	TGTGCCAGCAGCTTACCACCGGGACAGGGGTTGACCTTC	CASSLPPGQGLTF
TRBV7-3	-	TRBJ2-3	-	TGTGCCAGCAGCAAACTTGGCACAGATACGCAGTATTTT	CASSKLGTDTQYF
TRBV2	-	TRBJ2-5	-	TGTGCCAGCAGTGAAGACAGTTGGGAGACCCAGTACTTC	CASSEDSWETQYF
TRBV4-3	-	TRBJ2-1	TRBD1	TGCGCCAGCAGCCAACGAGGACAGGGGGAAGGGGATGAGCAGTTCTTC	CASSQRGQGEGDEQFF
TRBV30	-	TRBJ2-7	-	TGTGCCTGGAGTGTCGGGGGTGCGGCCTACGAGCAGTACTTC	CAWSVGGAAYEQYF
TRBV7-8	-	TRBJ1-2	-	TGTGCCAGCAGCTTCTCTACAGGGAACTATGGCTACACCTTC	CASSFSTGNYGYTF
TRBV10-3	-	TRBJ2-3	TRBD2	TGTGCCATCAGTGATCCCGGGACTAGCGGGGGGGCGAGCACAGATACGCAGTATTTT	CAISDPGTSGGASTDTQYF
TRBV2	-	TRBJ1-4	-	TGTGCCAGCAGCTTTGCAGGGAATAATGAAAAACTGTTTTTT	CASSFAGNNEKLFF
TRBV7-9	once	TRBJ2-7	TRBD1	TGTGCCAGCAGCCCAGGACAGGGCTACGAGCAGTACTTC	CASSPGQGYEQYF
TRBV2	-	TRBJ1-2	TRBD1	TGTGCCAGCAGAGACGACAGGGGGAACTATGGCTACACCTTC	CASRDDRGNYGYTF
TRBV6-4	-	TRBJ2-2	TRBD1	TGTGCCAGCAGAACGGACAGGGACACCGGGGAGCTGTTTTTT	CASRTDRDTGELFF
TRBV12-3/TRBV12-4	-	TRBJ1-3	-	TGTGCCAGCAGTTTAACGTCAGCGTTAACCATATATTTT	CASSLTSALTIYF
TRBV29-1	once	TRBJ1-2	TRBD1	TGCAGCGTGGCCGGGACAGGGTATGGCTACACCTTC	CSVAGTGYGYTF
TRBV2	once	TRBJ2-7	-	TGTGCCAGCAGGGATTCTACCGGGACACCAAGCTCCTACGAGCAGTACTTC	CASRDSTGTPSSYEQYF
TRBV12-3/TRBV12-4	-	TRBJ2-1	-	TGTGCCAGCAGTTATACCGAGGTCGGGGGACAGTTCTTC	CASSYTEVGGQFF
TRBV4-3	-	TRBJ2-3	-	TGCGCCAGCAGCCAAGATGCGAGGGTTGATACGCAGTATTTT	CASSQDARVDTQYF
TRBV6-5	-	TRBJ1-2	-	TGTGCCAGCAGAACAGGGTCTCCATATGGCTACACCTTC	CASRTGSPYGYTF
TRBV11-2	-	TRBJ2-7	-	TGTGCCAGCAGCTTACCAGGCACTAGCAGCTACGAGCAGTACTTC	CASSLPGTSSYEQYF
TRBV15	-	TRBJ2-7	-	TGTGCCACCAGCAGTAACCGGGTCCCAGCTTACGAGCAGTACTTC	CATSSNRVPAYEQYF
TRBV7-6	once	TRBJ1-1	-	TGTGCCAGCAGCTCGGGGGGGGGTCGGAGCCGTGAAGCTTTCTTT	CASSSGGGRSREAFF